The rows below give T cell receptor beta chains drawn from one sample of a study of cytomegalovirus exposure and HLA in healthy donors. The data were produced by immunoSEQ multiplex PCR, yet TCRdb's version contains in-frame clones alone and is incomplete. The table lists nearly 200,000 clones, roughly 77% of them singletons. Sequenced input: PBMCs. Every receptor here comes from a male donor in good health and CMV-seropositive. The CDR3 runs from the conserved cysteine through the conserved F or W. Fields, in order: CDR3 protein, CDR3 DNA, J gene, D gene, clone size, V gene. A D gene is named only where the DNA matches it firmly. Some rows have no size entry. The others give once, few or many, or a class for an expanded clone.

CASSVAEGEQFF,TGTGCCAGCAGCGTAGCCGAGGGTGAGCAGTTCTTC,TRBJ2-1,NA,NA,TRBV9
CASSIGPVIMNTEAFF,TGTGCCAGTAGTATCGGTCCGGTGATCATGAACACTGAAGCTTTCTTT,TRBJ1-1,NA,NA,TRBV19
CASSRVSSNQPQHF,TGTGCCAGCAGCCGGGTTAGTAGCAATCAGCCCCAGCATTTT,TRBJ1-5,NA,NA,TRBV7-8
CASSLGSGMQGYTF,TGTGCCAGCAGCTTAGGGTCGGGGATGCAGGGCTACACCTTC,TRBJ1-2,NA,NA,TRBV5-4
CASSVDRESEAFF,TGTGCCAGCAGCGTGGACAGGGAAAGTGAAGCTTTCTTT,TRBJ1-1,TRBD1,NA,TRBV9
CASSQEAGVEQFF,TGCGCCAGCAGCCAAGAGGCGGGAGTTGAGCAGTTCTTC,TRBJ2-1,TRBD2,NA,TRBV4-3
CANPDPIKNTGELFF,TGTGCCAACCCCGATCCTATTAAGAACACCGGGGAGCTGTTTTTT,TRBJ2-2,NA,NA,TRBV21-1
CASREGQRHEQFF,TGTGCCAGCAGGGAGGGACAGCGGCATGAGCAGTTCTTC,TRBJ2-1,NA,NA,TRBV7-9
CASSESGKMNTEAFF,TGTGCCAGCAGTGAGTCAGGGAAGATGAACACTGAAGCTTTCTTT,TRBJ1-1,NA,NA,TRBV25-1
CASRSGLATYNEQFF,TGTGCCAGCAGGTCGGGACTAGCGACGTACAATGAGCAGTTCTTC,TRBJ2-1,TRBD2,NA,TRBV2
CASSIFAVAKNIQYF,TGTGCCAGTAGTATATTCGCGGTAGCCAAAAACATTCAGTACTTC,TRBJ2-4,NA,once,TRBV19
CASRADRVGSPLHF,TGTGCCAGCAGAGCAGACAGGGTCGGATCACCCCTCCACTTT,TRBJ1-6,TRBD1,NA,TRBV2
CASSPGQGANGEQFF,TGTGCCAGCAGCCCCGGACAGGGGGCGAACGGTGAGCAGTTCTTC,TRBJ2-1,TRBD1,NA,TRBV9
CASSALYEQYF,TGTGCCAGCAGTGCACTTTACGAGCAGTACTTC,TRBJ2-7,NA,NA,TRBV2
CASSRGTGRVNEKLFF,TGCGCCAGCAGCCGCGGGACCGGGCGGGTAAATGAAAAACTGTTTTTT,TRBJ1-4,NA,NA,TRBV4-3
CASSQAREDTQYF,TGCGCCAGCAGCCAGGCCCGGGAGGATACGCAGTATTTT,TRBJ2-3,NA,NA,TRBV4-3
CASSAGATQETQYF,TGCGCCAGCAGCGCGGGGGCAACGCAAGAGACCCAGTACTTC,TRBJ2-5,NA,NA,TRBV5-1
CSDPQPGQRIYNEQFF,TGCAGCGACCCCCAACCGGGACAGCGCATCTACAATGAGCAGTTCTTC,TRBJ2-1,TRBD1,few,TRBV29-1
CASSLVWEATAGELFF,TGTGCCAGCAGTTTGGTGTGGGAGGCGACGGCCGGGGAGCTGTTTTTT,TRBJ2-2,NA,NA,TRBV28
CASSVASGGLVYGYTF,TGTGCCAGCAGCGTAGCTTCAGGGGGCTTGGTCTATGGCTACACCTTC,TRBJ1-2,TRBD1,NA,TRBV9
CASSDRAVAAETQYF,TGTGCCAGCAGTGATAGGGCCGTAGCGGCAGAGACCCAGTACTTC,TRBJ2-5,NA,NA,TRBV2
CASSLGGDGANVLTF,TGTGCCAGTTCCCTAGGGGGGGACGGGGCCAACGTCCTGACTTTC,TRBJ2-6,NA,NA,TRBV27
CASSLSGTGDYGYTF,TGTGCCAGCAGTTTATCCGGGACAGGGGACTATGGCTACACCTTC,TRBJ1-2,TRBD1,NA,TRBV27
CASSPPAGNNYGYTF,TGTGCCAGCAGCCCCCCGGCGGGGAATAACTATGGCTACACCTTC,TRBJ1-2,NA,NA,TRBV5-4
CASSQYTDTQYF,TGTGCCAGCAGCCAATACACAGATACGCAGTATTTT,TRBJ2-3,NA,NA,TRBV14
CASSLAAWGAGRDEQFF,TGTGCCAGCAGCTTAGCAGCGTGGGGGGCCGGGAGGGATGAGCAGTTCTTC,TRBJ2-1,TRBD2,NA,TRBV7-9
CASRGKRTGPYEQYF,TGTGCCAGCAGGGGCAAACGGACAGGGCCCTACGAGCAGTACTTC,TRBJ2-7,TRBD1,NA,TRBV6-5
CASSLVRGNTEAFF,TGTGCCAGCAGCTTAGTTAGGGGTAACACTGAAGCTTTCTTT,TRBJ1-1,NA,NA,TRBV7-9
CASTLRGAQPQHF,TGTGCCAGCACCCTGCGGGGGGCCCAGCCCCAGCATTTT,TRBJ1-5,NA,once,TRBV6-6
CASTSGTGVEKLFF,TGTGCCAGCACCTCCGGGACAGGGGTTGAAAAACTGTTTTTT,TRBJ1-4,TRBD1,NA,TRBV9
CASSLAPAGQRGPLGGYEQYF,TGTGCCAGCAGCTTAGCCCCAGCGGGGCAGCGGGGGCCCCTGGGCGGCTACGAGCAGTACTTC,TRBJ2-7,TRBD2,NA,TRBV7-6
CASSEGRTTNQPQHF,TGTGCCAGCAGTGAAGGCAGGACAACGAATCAGCCCCAGCATTTT,TRBJ1-5,NA,NA,TRBV2
CAISKDYPAYEQYF,TGTGCCATCAGTAAGGACTACCCCGCCTACGAGCAGTACTTC,TRBJ2-7,NA,NA,TRBV10-3
CASSSTGSETGELFF,TGTGCCAGCAGTTCGACAGGGTCGGAAACCGGGGAGCTGTTTTTT,TRBJ2-2,TRBD1,NA,TRBV6-6
CASSEPGTAPSLYF,TGTGCCAGCAGTGAACCGGGGACAGCCCCTTCTCTATATTTT,TRBJ1-3,TRBD1,few,TRBV2
CASSSQVAGGTNEQFF,TGTGCCAGCAGCTCCCAGGTGGCGGGGGGAACCAATGAGCAGTTCTTC,TRBJ2-1,TRBD2,NA,TRBV9
CASSDWGRGPQHF,TGTGCCAGCAGTGACTGGGGTAGGGGGCCCCAGCATTTT,TRBJ1-5,NA,NA,TRBV6-1
CASSSWGGSPLHF,TGTGCCAGCAGCTCGTGGGGGGGATCACCCCTCCACTTT,TRBJ1-6,NA,NA,TRBV7-3
CASSYSTANPYEQYF,TGTGCCAGCAGTTACTCGACAGCTAATCCCTACGAGCAGTACTTC,TRBJ2-7,NA,NA,TRBV6-5
CAISESGLAGASSYNEQFF,TGTGCCATCAGTGAGTCAGGACTAGCGGGAGCATCGAGTTACAATGAGCAGTTCTTC,TRBJ2-1,TRBD2,NA,TRBV10-3
CASSQDRVIETQYF,TGCGCCAGCAGCCAGGACAGGGTTATAGAGACCCAGTACTTC,TRBJ2-5,TRBD1,NA,TRBV4-1
CASRVSVYTF,TGTGCCAGCAGAGTCAGCGTCTACACCTTC,TRBJ1-2,NA,NA,TRBV2